The T cell receptor (beta chain) described here comes from a study of T-cell reconstitution after alpha-beta-depleted transplantation in children. The germline V gene has CDR1 SQVTM and CDR2 ANQGSEA. V dropped 1 base and J dropped 2; count of bases not matched to a gene: 5. The CDR3 is made up of 15 amino acids. Whole-study findings and limits: The origin of high day-60 TCRbeta diversity in some patients lay in surviving recipient T cells and thymic progenitors. Reports say that about two months after transplant, the alpha-beta T cells came out of several hundred graft clones that had expanded. T-cell counts and diversity at one year post-transplant came mainly from newly produced T cells.

In this sample, this clonotype turned up many times. Its matching antigen is unknown. TCRbeta library preparation incorporated unique molecular identifiers. TCRdb reprocessed the PCR reads via MiXCR and lists one record per CDR3 protein. The sample has some 350,000 distinct CDR3 sequences; roughly 17% are singletons. This TCR came from a male patient between 2 and 10 years old who had a stem cell transplant for acute lymphoblastic leukemia, so the T cells may come from the graft donor. The rearrangement uses TRBV29-1 and TRBJ2-7; 10 bases line up with TRBD1. The sequenced sample was PBMCs, mostly from graft donor cells, obtained 360 days after TCRalphabeta/CD19-depleted stem cell transplant. CDR3 sequence reads: CSVEANDRGPYEQYF. The CDR3 DNA follows: TGCAGCGTTGAAGCTAATGACAGGGGGCCCTACGAGCAGTACTTC.